Shown below are 14 T cell receptor beta chains from a single sample sequenced in a study of regulatory T cells in long-lasting Graves disease. Indicated time point: newly diagnosed GD, antithyroid drugs for less than 3 months. PBMC RNA served as the TCR library source. For TCR beta, libraries came from iRepertoire HTBI primers and Arm-PCR of CDR3 regions. One entry per CDR3 protein results from TCRdb running MiXCR on the multiplex PCR reads. The table shows more than 350,000 distinct CDR3 sequences, with under 15% occurring only once. In addition, the sample was reused for a study of T cells in Graves' hyperthyroidism and ophthalmopathy.

The material was peripheral blood mononuclear cells (PBMCs), obtained at new diagnosis, from a patient treated with antithyroid drugs. These TCRs come from a woman in her twenties or thirties with Graves disease.

This clonotype has at least ten counts. This chain connects TRBV2 to TRBJ2-3; 10 nucleotides match TRBD2. With 6 bases clipped from V and 4 bases from J, the junction kept 4 bases outside the gene matches. Germline V CDR1 and CDR2: SNHLY, FYNNEI. The CDR3 totals 14 residues. In DNA, the CDR3 is TGTGCCAGCAGGTCTCTAGCGGGAGCAGATACGCAGTATTTT. Translating it yields CASRSLAGADTQYF. Combining the CDR3 with reference TRBV2 and TRBJ2-3 gives the whole variable domain EPEVTQTPSHQVTQMGQEVILRCVPISNHLYFYWYRQILGQKVEFLVSFYNNEISEKSEIFDDQFSVERPDGSNFTLKIRSTKLEDSAMYFCASRSLAGADTQYFGPGTRLTVL.

This clonotype was observed many times. CDR3 residues: CASSLVELSYNEQFF. CDR3 nucleotide sequence: TGTGCCAGCAGCTTAGTTGAGCTCTCCTACAATGAGCAGTTCTTC. The chain recombines TRBV7-8 with TRBJ2-1; D remains ambiguous. CDR3 length equals 15 residues. Trimming left V 1 base short and J 0 bases short, with 7 bases between. Germline loops: CDR1 SGHVS, CDR2 FQNEAQ.

This clonotype showed up many times. This chain links TRBV28 with TRBJ2-3; perhaps TRBD2 as D (7 bases). Trimming took off 6 bases at V and 2 bases at J, with 24 bases between the two ends. The CDR3 contains 18 residues. CDR1 MDHEN and CDR2 SYDVKM come from the germline V gene. CDR3 residues: CASRWEGYRVVHTDTQYF. For the CDR3, the DNA is TGTGCCAGCAGATGGGAGGGCTACAGGGTGGTTCACACAGATACGCAGTATTTT.

The table lists this clonotype with many counts. This chain joins TRBV28 and TRBJ2-3; D call uncertain. Germline V CDR1 and CDR2: MDHEN, SYDVKM. This CDR3 is 12 amino acids long. V lost 8 bases and J 0 bases, leaving 6 bases between the germline ends. The DNA of the CDR3 is TGTGCCAGCGGCGGTAGCACAGATACGCAGTATTTT. Translation gives CASGGSTDTQYF.

The chain carries TRBV20-1 and TRBJ1-5; D uncertain. V gave up 0 bases and J gave up 3 bases, with 15 bases separating them. Germline V CDR1 and CDR2: DFQATT, SNEGSKA (reference sequence). This CDR3 contains 16 residues. The chain's CDR3 is CSARDLSGPFNQPQHF. The CDR3 nucleotides are TGCAGTGCTAGAGATCTGTCCGGACCGTTCAATCAGCCCCAGCATTTT.

The CDR3 loop is CASSSTHWGVVGGEQYF. The CDR3 region has the DNA TGTGCCAGCAGCTCAACCCACTGGGGAGTAGTTGGGGGGGAGCAGTACTTC. The genes are TRBV5-6 and TRBJ2-7, with D possibly being TRBD2 (6 bases). V gave up 3 bases and J gave up 7 bases, with 26 bases separating them. The CDR3 has 17 residues. The germline gives CDR1 SGHDT, CDR2 YYEEEE.

Note on this clonotype: A much larger clone lies a single base off, so this may be a read error. This chain links TRBV5-1 with TRBJ2-4; 13 nucleotides align to TRBD2. The CDR3 loop spans 15 amino acids. Per the germline V gene, CDR1 is SGHRS and CDR2 is YFSETQ. V shed 3 bases, J shed 13 bases, and the junction held 10 bases outside the gene matches. The CDR3 region is CASSWTSGRGNEQYF. The CDR3 DNA is TGCGCCAGCAGCTGGACTAGCGGGAGAGGCAATGAGCAGTACTTC.

This clonotype was recorded many times. The chain links TRBV5-5 to TRBJ2-2, with TRBD1 identical over 7 bases. This CDR3 is 15 amino acids long. Per the germline V gene, CDR1 is SGHKS and CDR2 is YYEKEE (reference sequence). Germline trimming cut 4 bases from V and 2 bases from J; bases unmatched to any gene: 5. In nucleotides, the CDR3 is TGTGCCAGCAGCGACCGGGACAGTAACACCGGGGAGCTGTTTTTT. This sequence encodes CASSDRDSNTGELFF.

This chain connects TRBV5-4 to TRBJ2-4; D perhaps matches TRBD2 (6 bases). Trimming pared 0 bases from V and 6 bases from J, leaving 16 bases between. Germline assignment: CDR1 SGHNT and CDR2 YYREEE (reference sequence). The CDR3 length is 16 residues. The CDR3 here is CASSLGGSGRGNIQYF. CDR3 DNA: TGTGCCAGCAGCTTGGGGGGTTCAGGGCGGGGAAACATTCAGTACTTC.

This clonotype was seen more than once but under ten times. DNA of the CDR3: TGTGCCAGCAGTTTGGGGGCGGGTGTTCGAGGCTACACCTTC. Its translation: CASSLGAGVRGYTF. This chain links TRBV28 with TRBJ1-2; a weak D match, TRBD1 (6 bases). The V and J ends lost 3 bases and 8 bases respectively, with 16 bases between them. Germline CDR1 and CDR2: MDHEN and SYDVKM. This CDR3 has 14 amino acids.

At least ten counts were recorded for this clonotype. This sequence joins TRBV11-2 and TRBJ2-1; TRBD2 aligns across 13 bases. Trimming at V came to 2 bases and at J to 7 bases, leaving 14 bases not matched to a gene. The germline V gene has CDR1 SGHAT and CDR2 FQNNGV. CDR3 size: 19 residues. The CDR3 DNA reads TGTGCCAGCAGCTTAACGGGACTAGCGGGATTAGCTGGGTTTAATGAGCAGTTCTTC. This codes for CASSLTGLAGLAGFNEQFF.

This clonotype was counted ten times or more. The V and J genes are TRBV5-1 and TRBJ1-5; D unresolved. The germline V gene has CDR1 SGHRS and CDR2 YFSETQ. The length of the CDR3 is 15 residues. Trimming took off 0 bases at V and 3 bases at J, with 10 bases between the two ends. The CDR3 reads CASSLDPSDNQPQHF. For the CDR3, the DNA is TGCGCCAGCAGCTTGGATCCCTCGGACAATCAGCCCCAGCATTTT.

The chain joins TRBV4-1 to TRBJ2-1; D assignment may be TRBD1 or TRBD2 (5 bases each). Germline lookup yields CDR1 MGHRA and CDR2 YSYEKL. Trimming removed 5 bases at V and 4 bases at J, with 18 bases between. This CDR3 has 16 amino acids. The CDR3 region has the DNA TGCGCCAGCAGCACATCGCCCGGGACCCGATACAATGAGCAGTTCTTC. The encoded protein is CASSTSPGTRYNEQFF.

This clonotype was seen ten or more times. As DNA, the CDR3 is TGCAGTGCTAGCGGGGTAACTAGTGTCGATGAGCAGTTCTTC. Amino acid sequence: CSASGVTSVDEQFF. The chain combines TRBV20-1 with TRBJ2-1; D might be TRBD2 (5 bases). The CDR3 covers 14 residues. Germline CDR1 is DFQATT and CDR2 is SNEGSKA (reference sequence). V lost 3 bases to trimming and J lost 8 bases, with 17 bases between them.